One sample yielded the 15 T cell receptor beta chains listed below, sequenced in a study of T cell changes during pregnancy in multiple sclerosis. Generated by immunoSEQ multiplex PCR, the TCRdb table keeps only in-frame clones and is missing some. The sample lists 39,000 or so clones, 80% to 95% occurring once. Sequencing used CD8+ T cells from peripheral blood mononuclear cells, obtained in the first trimester of pregnancy. The receptors come from a female donor with multiple sclerosis, enrolled in a pregnancy study.

The rearrangement uses TRBV11-2 and TRBJ1-2; 7 nucleotides line up with TRBD1. V lost 5 bases to trimming and J lost 3 bases; unmatched junction nucleotides: 9. Germline CDR1 SGHAT, CDR2 FQNNGV. This CDR3 comprises 15 residues. The CDR3 loop is CASSPNLGTDYGYTF. CDR3 in DNA: TGTGCCAGCAGCCCTAACCTGGGGACAGACTATGGCTACACCTTC.

The chain is built from TRBV27 and TRBJ2-7; 9 nucleotides align to TRBD1. V lost 8 bases and J lost 2; bases outside the gene matches: 7. Germline CDR1 reads MNHEY; CDR2 reads SMNVEV (reference sequence). The CDR3 runs 14 residues. CDR3 loop: CASGTGINAYEQYF. DNA of the CDR3: TGTGCCAGCGGGACAGGGATCAATGCCTACGAGCAGTACTTC.

The chain carries TRBV11-3 and TRBJ2-1, with D possibly TRBD1 on 5 matching bases. V shed 5 bases and J shed 5 bases, with 10 bases lying between them. Germline assignment: CDR1 SGHNT and CDR2 YENEEA. This CDR3 has 13 amino acids. The CDR3 sequence: CASSPDSDNEQFF. CDR3 bases: TGTGCCAGCAGCCCCGACAGTGACAATGAGCAGTTCTTC.

This clone showed up many times. This chain connects TRBV28 to TRBJ2-1; 8 bases are shared with TRBD2. This CDR3 has 16 amino acids. The V gene end was trimmed by 3 bases and the J gene end by 3 bases; junction bases not matched to a gene: 7. Germline V gives CDR1 MDHEN, CDR2 SYDVKM. Written as DNA, the CDR3 is TGTGCCAGCAGTTTGAGGTCTAGCGGGTACTACAATGAGCAGTTCTTC. Translation: CASSLRSSGYYNEQFF.

This clone occurred a few times. The rearrangement joins TRBV11-2 to TRBJ2-7, with D perhaps matching TRBD1 (6 bases). Germline CDR1 SGHAT, CDR2 FQNNGV. The CDR3 length is 11 residues. Trimming cost V 3 bases and J 10 bases, with 10 bases left between them. The CDR3 DNA follows: TGTGCCAGCAGCTTCCGGGACAACCAGTACTTC. It is translated as CASSFRDNQYF. The entire variable domain, with the rest obtained from reference TRBV11-2 and TRBJ2-7, is as follows: EAGVAQSPRYKIIEKRQSVAFWCNPISGHATLYWYQQILGQGPKLLIQFQNNGVVDDSQLPKDRFSAERLKGVDSTLKIQPAKLEDSAVYLCASSFRDNQYFGPGTRLTVT.

This clone was observed a few times. V usage is TRBV29-1 and J usage is TRBJ1-1; the D is unclear. Trimming removed 5 bases at V and 1 base at J, with 11 bases between. Germline assignment: CDR1 SQVTM and CDR2 ANQGSEA. The CDR3 loop spans 13 amino acids. The CDR3 is CSVSPGGNTEAFF. CDR3 DNA: TGCAGCGTTAGTCCGGGAGGGAACACTGAAGCTTTCTTT.

The chain has TRBV11-2 and TRBJ1-3; D is perhaps TRBD1 (6 bases). V was trimmed by 0 bases and J by 0 bases, leaving 9 bases between them. The germline V gene has CDR1 SGHAT and CDR2 FQNNGV. The CDR3 extends over 16 amino acids. This CDR3 is CASSLDRDNSGNTIYF. The DNA of the CDR3 is TGTGCCAGCAGCTTAGACCGGGACAACTCTGGAAACACCATATATTTT.

V and J are TRBV30 and TRBJ1-1, with D possibly being TRBD1 (6 bases). Germline V lookup: CDR1 GTSNPN, CDR2 SVGIG (reference sequence). V lost 0 bases and J lost 3, with 17 bases in between. There are 16 residues in the CDR3. The CDR3 region is CAWSVSLQGIYTEAFF. The CDR3, as DNA: TGTGCCTGGAGTGTATCGTTACAGGGTATATACACTGAAGCTTTCTTT.

The chain is built from TRBV6-5 and TRBJ1-5, with 7 bases that match TRBD1. There are 14 residues in the CDR3. CDR1 is MNHEY and CDR2 is SVGAGI in the germline V gene. V lost 6 bases, J lost 5 bases, and 7 bases stayed unmatched. The DNA for the CDR3 is TGTGCCAGCAGGGAGACAGGGATTTATCAGCCCCAGCATTTT. Its translation is CASRETGIYQPQHF.

The rearrangement links TRBV6-4 to TRBJ2-1, with a possible D match to TRBD2 (6 bases). The V and J ends lost 6 bases and 0 bases respectively, with 18 bases between them. CDR1 MRHNA and CDR2 SNTAGT come from the germline V gene. The CDR3 has 17 amino acids. CDR3 sequence (DNA): TGTGCCAGCAGGCTTCCGGGACTCCGGAGCTCCTACAATGAGCAGTTCTTC. It codes for CASRLPGLRSSYNEQFF.

The V and J genes are TRBV7-6 and TRBJ1-1; D is perhaps TRBD1 (5 bases). This CDR3 has 13 residues. The V and J ends lost 4 bases and 1 base respectively, with 7 bases between them. CDR1 is SGHVS, CDR2 FNYEAQ, per germline. The CDR3 nucleotides read TGTGCCAGCAGCTGGGGGGAGAACACTGAAGCTTTCTTT. Encoded protein: CASSWGENTEAFF.

The genes are TRBV19 and TRBJ2-1; 9 nucleotides match TRBD2. Germline V gives CDR1 LNHDA, CDR2 SQIVND (reference sequence). This CDR3 has 15 amino acids. The V gene end was trimmed by 4 bases and the J gene end by 3 bases; junction bases not matched to a gene: 4. CDR3 coding DNA: TGTGCCAGTAGTAAAATAGCGGGGGACTACAATGAGCAGTTCTTC. This codes for CASSKIAGDYNEQFF. The full variable domain, with the rest looked up from reference TRBV19 and TRBJ2-1, is DGGITQSPKYLFRKEGQNVTLSCEQNLNHDAMYWYRQDPGQGLRLIYYSQIVNDFQKGDIAEGYSVSREKKESFPLTVTSAQKNPTAFYLCASSKIAGDYNEQFFGPGTRLTVL.

This clone was picked up a small number of times. The chain is built from TRBV19 and TRBJ1-2; D is perhaps TRBD1 (5 bases). Trimming stripped 3 bases from V and 5 bases from J, with 16 bases between. CDR1 is LNHDA and CDR2 is SQIVND in the germline V gene (reference sequence). The CDR3 contains 15 residues. CDR3: CASSIGVGGWYGYTF. The CDR3 DNA reads TGTGCCAGTAGTATCGGCGTCGGGGGGTGGTATGGCTACACCTTC. The full variable domain, its missing parts supplied by reference TRBV19 and TRBJ1-2, is DGGITQSPKYLFRKEGQNVTLSCEQNLNHDAMYWYRQDPGQGLRLIYYSQIVNDFQKGDIAEGYSVSREKKESFPLTVTSAQKNPTAFYLCASSIGVGGWYGYTFGSGTRLTVV.

The chain is built from TRBV4-1 and TRBJ1-1; 8 nucleotides align to TRBD1. J lost 1 base, V lost 5 bases, and 6 bases had no gene match. The V gene's germline CDR1 is MGHRA and CDR2 YSYEKL. The CDR3 is 15 residues long. The CDR3 is CASSWPGTGNTEAFF. In nucleotides, the CDR3 is TGCGCCAGCAGCTGGCCCGGGACAGGGAACACTGAAGCTTTCTTT.

The V call is TRBV11-3, the J call TRBJ2-2; the match to TRBD1 covers 9 bases. Germline CDR1 SGHNT, CDR2 YENEEA. The J segment lost 6 bases and the V segment lost 0 bases, leaving 5 bases of the junction unmatched. The CDR3 is made up of 16 amino acids. CDR3 loop: CASSLEGTGFAGELFF. The CDR3 region has the DNA TGTGCCAGCAGCTTAGAAGGGACAGGGTTTGCCGGGGAGCTGTTTTTT.